The rows below give T cell receptor beta chains drawn from one sample of a study of blood T cell repertoires in COVID-19. The table came from immunoSEQ multiplex PCR; TCRdb's copy has only in-frame clones and leaves some out. The data hold about 170,000 clones, with about 87% observed a single time. Sequencing was done on a sample of peripheral blood. The receptor source for this set is a woman aged 45-59 years with acute or convalescent COVID-19. Both conserved end residues are part of each CDR3. A D gene is named only where the DNA matches it firmly. Some rows have no size entry. The others give once, few or many, or a class for an expanded clone.

CDR3aa: CASSSERVGSSSYNEQFF
CDR3nt: TGCGCCAGCTCCTCAGAGAGGGTGGGTTCTAGCTCCTACAATGAGCAGTTCTTC
v_gene: TRBV4-3
len: 18
d_gene: NA
abundance: NA
j_gene: TRBJ2-1

CDR3aa: CASSWGGSRSTDTQYF
CDR3nt: TGTGCCAGCAGCTGGGGGGGCTCACGCTCCACAGATACGCAGTATTTT
v_gene: TRBV13
len: 16
d_gene: NA
abundance: NA
j_gene: TRBJ2-3

CDR3aa: CASSHLTGQETQYF
CDR3nt: TGTGCCAGCAGCCATTTGACAGGGCAAGAGACCCAGTACTTC
v_gene: TRBV3-1/TRBV3-2
len: 14
d_gene: TRBD1
abundance: NA
j_gene: TRBJ2-5

CDR3aa: CAISADFPNGYTF
CDR3nt: TGTGCCATCAGTGCGGACTTTCCGAATGGCTACACCTTC
v_gene: TRBV10-3
len: 13
d_gene: NA
abundance: NA
j_gene: TRBJ1-2

CDR3aa: CASSLARGQMVGQETQYF
CDR3nt: TGCGCCAGCAGCTTGGCCAGGGGGCAGATGGTCGGCCAAGAGACCCAGTACTTC
v_gene: TRBV5-1
len: 18
d_gene: TRBD1
abundance: NA
j_gene: TRBJ2-5

CDR3aa: CASSGAGEAETQYF
CDR3nt: TGTGCCAGCAGTGGAGCGGGAGAGGCAGAGACCCAGTACTTC
v_gene: TRBV12-1
len: 14
d_gene: NA
abundance: NA
j_gene: TRBJ2-5

CDR3aa: CASSIDRANYGYTF
CDR3nt: TGTGCCAGTAGTATAGACAGGGCTAACTATGGCTACACCTTC
v_gene: TRBV19
len: 14
d_gene: NA
abundance: NA
j_gene: TRBJ1-2

CDR3aa: CASSLMALNTEAFF
CDR3nt: TGTGCCAGCAGCTTAATGGCCCTGAACACTGAAGCTTTCTTT
v_gene: TRBV7-2
len: 14
d_gene: NA
abundance: NA
j_gene: TRBJ1-1

CDR3aa: CASSWTSGIVGELFF
CDR3nt: TGTGCCAGCAGCTGGACTAGCGGGATAGTCGGGGAGCTGTTTTTT
v_gene: TRBV7-2
len: 15
d_gene: TRBD2
abundance: NA
j_gene: TRBJ2-2

CDR3aa: CASGVGPYEQYF
CDR3nt: TGTGCCAGTGGGGTGGGGCCCTACGAGCAGTACTTC
v_gene: TRBV12-3/TRBV12-4
len: 12
d_gene: NA
abundance: NA
j_gene: TRBJ2-7

CDR3aa: CASSFGQGYEKLFF
CDR3nt: TGTGCCAGCAGTTTTGGACAGGGATATGAAAAACTGTTTTTT
v_gene: TRBV27
len: 14
d_gene: TRBD1
abundance: few
j_gene: TRBJ1-4

CDR3aa: CASSQDSGGLSNQPQHF
CDR3nt: TGCGCCAGCAGCCAAGATTCGGGGGGCCTTAGCAATCAGCCCCAGCATTTT
v_gene: TRBV4-1
len: 17
d_gene: NA
abundance: once
j_gene: TRBJ1-5

CDR3aa: CASSLATGTNYGYTF
CDR3nt: TGTGCCAGCAGCTTAGCAACAGGGACTAACTATGGCTACACCTTC
v_gene: TRBV7-2
len: 15
d_gene: NA
abundance: NA
j_gene: TRBJ1-2

CDR3aa: CASGSSLAGEDNEQFF
CDR3nt: TGCGCCAGCGGGTCCTCCTTAGCGGGAGAGGACAATGAGCAGTTCTTC
v_gene: TRBV10-2
len: 16
d_gene: TRBD2
abundance: NA
j_gene: TRBJ2-1

CDR3aa: CASERSGGPVREQYF
CDR3nt: TGTGCCTCCGAGCGGAGCGGGGGCCCAGTTCGGGAGCAGTACTTC
v_gene: TRBV30
len: 15
d_gene: TRBD2
abundance: NA
j_gene: TRBJ2-7

CDR3aa: CASSLVKGAGDTQYF
CDR3nt: TGCGCCAGCAGCTTAGTGAAGGGGGCGGGAGATACGCAGTATTTT
v_gene: TRBV5-1
len: 15
d_gene: TRBD1
abundance: NA
j_gene: TRBJ2-3

CDR3aa: CASSQDVAYNRGNQPQHF
CDR3nt: TGCGCCAGCAGCCAAGATGTAGCTTACAATCGGGGCAATCAGCCCCAGCATTTT
v_gene: TRBV4-3
len: 18
d_gene: NA
abundance: NA
j_gene: TRBJ1-5

CDR3aa: CASSQGGALSLGYTF
CDR3nt: TGCGCCAGCAGCCAGGGAGGGGCTCTTTCATTAGGCTACACCTTC
v_gene: TRBV5-1
len: 15
d_gene: NA
abundance: NA
j_gene: TRBJ1-2

CDR3aa: CAWKSRLSTNEKLFF
CDR3nt: TGTGCCTGGAAAAGCAGGCTCTCAACTAATGAAAAACTGTTTTTT
v_gene: TRBV30
len: 15
d_gene: NA
abundance: NA
j_gene: TRBJ1-4

CDR3aa: CASSPGFPYNEQFF
CDR3nt: TGTGCCAGCAGTCCCGGGTTTCCCTACAATGAGCAGTTCTTC
v_gene: TRBV6-5
len: 14
d_gene: NA
abundance: NA
j_gene: TRBJ2-1

CDR3aa: CASSRLAANNEQFF
CDR3nt: TGTGCCAGCAGCCGACTAGCGGCCAACAATGAGCAGTTCTTC
v_gene: TRBV7-3
len: 14
d_gene: TRBD2
abundance: NA
j_gene: TRBJ2-1

CDR3aa: CASSYLSTGWNGYTF
CDR3nt: TGTGCCAGCAGTTACCTATCGACAGGGTGGAATGGCTACACCTTC
v_gene: TRBV6-5
len: 15
d_gene: TRBD1
abundance: NA
j_gene: TRBJ1-2

CDR3aa: CASSFQQGGGNTIYF
CDR3nt: TGTGCCAGCAGCTTCCAACAGGGGGGTGGAAACACCATATATTTT
v_gene: TRBV11-2
len: 15
d_gene: TRBD1
abundance: NA
j_gene: TRBJ1-3

CDR3aa: CASTWAGVNTEAFF
CDR3nt: TGTGCCAGCACCTGGGCCGGGGTGAACACTGAAGCTTTCTTT
v_gene: TRBV7-8
len: 14
d_gene: NA
abundance: NA
j_gene: TRBJ1-1

CDR3aa: CASSLVAGGGEQFF
CDR3nt: TGCGCCAGCAGCTTGGTAGCGGGAGGCGGTGAGCAGTTCTTC
v_gene: TRBV5-1
len: 14
d_gene: TRBD2
abundance: NA
j_gene: TRBJ2-1

CDR3aa: CASGGGQGNSPLHF
CDR3nt: TGTGCTAGTGGGGGAGGACAGGGGAATTCACCCCTCCACTTT
v_gene: TRBV12-5
len: 14
d_gene: TRBD1
abundance: NA
j_gene: TRBJ1-6

CDR3aa: CATSAQGANQPQHF
CDR3nt: TGTGCCACCAGTGCGCAGGGGGCTAATCAGCCCCAGCATTTT
v_gene: TRBV24-1
len: 14
d_gene: TRBD1
abundance: NA
j_gene: TRBJ1-5

CDR3aa: CASSLGSSGNTIYF
CDR3nt: TGTGCCAGCAGCTTAGGTAGCTCTGGAAACACCATATATTTT
v_gene: TRBV7-9
len: 14
d_gene: NA
abundance: NA
j_gene: TRBJ1-3

CDR3aa: CATSRHGQQDSPLHF
CDR3nt: TGTGCCACCAGCAGACATGGACAGCAGGATTCACCCCTCCACTTT
v_gene: TRBV15
len: 15
d_gene: NA
abundance: NA
j_gene: TRBJ1-6

CDR3aa: CASSPIDSVQETQYF
CDR3nt: TGTGCCAGCTCACCAATCGACAGTGTTCAAGAGACCCAGTACTTC
v_gene: TRBV18
len: 15
d_gene: NA
abundance: NA
j_gene: TRBJ2-5

CDR3aa: CASSIISSGRAGKQYF
CDR3nt: TGTGCCAGCAGCATAATCTCTAGCGGGAGGGCCGGGAAGCAGTACTTC
v_gene: TRBV5-6
len: 16
d_gene: TRBD2
abundance: few
j_gene: TRBJ2-7

CDR3aa: CASSRQRSYEQYF
CDR3nt: TGTGCCAGCTCACGACAGCGCTCCTACGAGCAGTACTTC
v_gene: TRBV18
len: 13
d_gene: NA
abundance: NA
j_gene: TRBJ2-7

CDR3aa: CASSEHSGSVNQPQHF
CDR3nt: TGTGCCAGCAGCGAACACTCGGGGTCCGTTAATCAGCCCCAGCATTTT
v_gene: TRBV4-2
len: 16
d_gene: NA
abundance: NA
j_gene: TRBJ1-5

CDR3aa: CSASPSPAEELGYTF
CDR3nt: TGCAGTGCTAGTCCGTCGCCGGCGGAAGAACTTGGCTACACCTTC
v_gene: TRBV20-1
len: 15
d_gene: NA
abundance: NA
j_gene: TRBJ1-2

CDR3aa: CASGLVGGTGAEKLFF
CDR3nt: TGTGCTAGTGGTTTGGTAGGGGGGACAGGAGCAGAAAAACTGTTTTTT
v_gene: TRBV12-5
len: 16
d_gene: TRBD1
abundance: NA
j_gene: TRBJ1-4

CDR3aa: CASNSGSNQPQHF
CDR3nt: TGTGCCAGCAATTCAGGCAGTAATCAGCCCCAGCATTTT
v_gene: TRBV12-3/TRBV12-4
len: 13
d_gene: NA
abundance: few
j_gene: TRBJ1-5

CDR3aa: CASSIRSRGLGSTEAFF
CDR3nt: TGTGCCAGTAGTATCAGAAGCAGGGGGCTAGGTAGCACTGAAGCTTTCTTT
v_gene: TRBV19
len: 17
d_gene: TRBD1
abundance: NA
j_gene: TRBJ1-1

CDR3aa: CASSQVGLAGGVQYF
CDR3nt: TGCGCCAGCAGCCAAGTAGGGCTAGCGGGGGGAGTGCAGTATTTT
v_gene: TRBV4-3
len: 15
d_gene: TRBD2
abundance: NA
j_gene: TRBJ2-3

CDR3aa: CAWSPWGEDGYTF
CDR3nt: TGTGCCTGGAGTCCCTGGGGGGAGGATGGCTACACCTTC
v_gene: TRBV30
len: 13
d_gene: NA
abundance: NA
j_gene: TRBJ1-2

CDR3aa: CASSIQGRGYGYTF
CDR3nt: TGTGCCAGTAGTATCCAGGGGCGAGGGTATGGCTACACCTTC
v_gene: TRBV19
len: 14
d_gene: NA
abundance: NA
j_gene: TRBJ1-2

CDR3aa: CAWRFRQGFSSPLHF
CDR3nt: TGTGCCTGGAGGTTCCGACAGGGCTTTTCTTCACCCCTCCACTTT
v_gene: TRBV30
len: 15
d_gene: TRBD1
abundance: NA
j_gene: TRBJ1-6

CDR3aa: CASSLTGNQPQHF
CDR3nt: TGTGCCAGCAGCTTAACGGGCAATCAGCCCCAGCATTTT
v_gene: TRBV7-8
len: 13
d_gene: NA
abundance: few
j_gene: TRBJ1-5

CDR3aa: CASSMGTAINYGYTF
CDR3nt: TGTGCCAGTAGTATGGGGACAGCGATTAACTATGGCTACACCTTC
v_gene: TRBV19
len: 15
d_gene: TRBD1
abundance: NA
j_gene: TRBJ1-2

CDR3aa: CASSVASGGADTQYF
CDR3nt: TGTGCCAGCAGCGTAGCTAGCGGGGGGGCAGATACGCAGTATTTT
v_gene: TRBV9
len: 15
d_gene: TRBD2
abundance: NA
j_gene: TRBJ2-3

CDR3aa: CASSETGAPNEKLFF
CDR3nt: TGTGCCAGCAGTGAAACAGGTGCCCCTAATGAAAAACTGTTTTTT
v_gene: TRBV2
len: 15
d_gene: NA
abundance: NA
j_gene: TRBJ1-4

CDR3aa: CASSLGTSGRYNEQFF
CDR3nt: TGTGCCAGCAGCTTAGGGACTAGCGGGAGGTACAATGAGCAGTTCTTC
v_gene: TRBV11-2
len: 16
d_gene: TRBD2
abundance: NA
j_gene: TRBJ2-1

CDR3aa: CASATSGRNYEQYF
CDR3nt: TGCGCCAGTGCGACTAGCGGGAGGAACTACGAGCAGTACTTC
v_gene: TRBV10-2
len: 14
d_gene: TRBD2
abundance: NA
j_gene: TRBJ2-7

CDR3aa: CASSRSRDSGNTIYF
CDR3nt: TGTGCCAGCAGTAGATCCAGGGACTCTGGAAACACCATATATTTT
v_gene: TRBV6-5
len: 15
d_gene: NA
abundance: NA
j_gene: TRBJ1-3

CDR3aa: CASTSQGLNTEAFF
CDR3nt: TGCGCCAGCACCTCACAGGGGTTGAACACTGAAGCTTTCTTT
v_gene: TRBV5-1
len: 14
d_gene: TRBD1
abundance: NA
j_gene: TRBJ1-1

CDR3aa: CASSFSVEQYF
CDR3nt: TGTGCCAGCAGCTTTAGCGTGGAGCAGTACTTC
v_gene: TRBV7-2
len: 11
d_gene: NA
abundance: NA
j_gene: TRBJ2-7

CDR3aa: CASSTRGTGEGYTF
CDR3nt: TGTGCCAGTAGTACCCGGGGGACAGGGGAAGGCTACACCTTC
v_gene: TRBV19
len: 14
d_gene: TRBD1
abundance: once
j_gene: TRBJ1-2

CDR3aa: CASSGTSGAYEQYF
CDR3nt: TGTGCCAGCAGCGGGACTAGCGGCGCCTACGAGCAGTACTTC
v_gene: TRBV6-2/TRBV6-3
len: 14
d_gene: TRBD2
abundance: NA
j_gene: TRBJ2-7

CDR3aa: CASSLLAGVYNEQFF
CDR3nt: TGTGCCAGCAGCCTCCTAGCGGGGGTCTACAATGAGCAGTTCTTC
v_gene: TRBV6-2/TRBV6-3
len: 15
d_gene: TRBD2
abundance: NA
j_gene: TRBJ2-1

CDR3aa: CASSPGSGGYGYTF
CDR3nt: TGTGCCAGCTCACCTGGCTCCGGGGGTTATGGCTACACCTTC
v_gene: TRBV18
len: 14
d_gene: NA
abundance: NA
j_gene: TRBJ1-2

CDR3aa: CASSLVGPFEGTGNTIYF
CDR3nt: TGCGCCAGCAGCTTGGTTGGCCCTTTCGAGGGAACTGGAAACACCATATATTTT
v_gene: TRBV5-1
len: 18
d_gene: NA
abundance: NA
j_gene: TRBJ1-3

CDR3aa: CASSLIGDSSNQPQHF
CDR3nt: TGTGCCAGCAGTTTAATTGGGGACAGCAGCAATCAGCCCCAGCATTTT
v_gene: TRBV27
len: 16
d_gene: TRBD1
abundance: NA
j_gene: TRBJ1-5

CDR3aa: CASSVDFAGRVYNEQFF
CDR3nt: TGTGCCAGCAGCGTAGACTTCGCCGGGAGGGTGTACAATGAGCAGTTCTTC
v_gene: TRBV9
len: 17
d_gene: TRBD2
abundance: once
j_gene: TRBJ2-1

CDR3aa: CASSLPPGDTQYF
CDR3nt: TGTGCCAGCAGCTTACCCCCCGGGGATACGCAGTATTTT
v_gene: TRBV7-8
len: 13
d_gene: NA
abundance: NA
j_gene: TRBJ2-3

CDR3aa: CASSDFWTGGAPHGYTF
CDR3nt: TGCGCCAGCAGCGATTTTTGGACAGGGGGCGCACCGCATGGCTACACCTTC
v_gene: TRBV4-1
len: 17
d_gene: TRBD1
abundance: NA
j_gene: TRBJ1-2